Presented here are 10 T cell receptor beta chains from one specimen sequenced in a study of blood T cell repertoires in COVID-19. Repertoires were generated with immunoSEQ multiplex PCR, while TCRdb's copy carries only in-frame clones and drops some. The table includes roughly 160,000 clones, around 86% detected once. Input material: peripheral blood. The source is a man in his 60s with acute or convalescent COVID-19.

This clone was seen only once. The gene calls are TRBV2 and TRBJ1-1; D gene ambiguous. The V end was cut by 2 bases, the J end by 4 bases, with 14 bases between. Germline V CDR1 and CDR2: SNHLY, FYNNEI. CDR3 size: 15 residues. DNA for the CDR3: TGTGCCAGCAGTGAACTCGCAGCTAGAGGCACTGAAGCTTTCTTT. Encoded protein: CASSELAARGTEAFF.

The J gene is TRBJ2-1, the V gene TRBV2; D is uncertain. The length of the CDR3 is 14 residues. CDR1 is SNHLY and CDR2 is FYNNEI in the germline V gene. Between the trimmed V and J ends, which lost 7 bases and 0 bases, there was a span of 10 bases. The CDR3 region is CASNQESSYNEQFF. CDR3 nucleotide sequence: TGTGCCAGCAACCAGGAAAGCTCCTACAATGAGCAGTTCTTC. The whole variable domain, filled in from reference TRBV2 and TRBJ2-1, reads EPEVTQTPSHQVTQMGQEVILRCVPISNHLYFYWYRQILGQKVEFLVSFYNNEISEKSEIFDDQFSVERPDGSNFTLKIRSTKLEDSAMYFCASNQESSYNEQFFGPGTRLTVL.

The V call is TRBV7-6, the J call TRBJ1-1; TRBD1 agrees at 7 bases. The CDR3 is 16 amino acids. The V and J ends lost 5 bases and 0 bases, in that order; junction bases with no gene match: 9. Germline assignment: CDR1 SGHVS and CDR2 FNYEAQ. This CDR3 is CASSRGRGQMNTEAFF. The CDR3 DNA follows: TGTGCCAGCAGCCGAGGTAGGGGGCAGATGAACACTGAAGCTTTCTTT.

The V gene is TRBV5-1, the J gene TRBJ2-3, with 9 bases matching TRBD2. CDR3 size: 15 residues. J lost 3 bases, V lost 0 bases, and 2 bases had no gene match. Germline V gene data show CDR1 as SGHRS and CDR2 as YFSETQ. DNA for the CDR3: TGCGCCAGCAGCTTGGTAGCGGGAGTAACAGATACGCAGTATTTT. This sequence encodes CASSLVAGVTDTQYF.

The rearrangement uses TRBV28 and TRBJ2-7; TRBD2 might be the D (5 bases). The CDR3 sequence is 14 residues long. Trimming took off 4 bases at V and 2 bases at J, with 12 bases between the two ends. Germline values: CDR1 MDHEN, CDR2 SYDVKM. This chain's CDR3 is CASSSPGSTYEQYF. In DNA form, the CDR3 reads TGTGCCAGCAGTTCACCGGGATCTACCTACGAGCAGTACTTC.

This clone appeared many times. CDR3 in DNA: TGTGCCAGCAGTTTAGGAACGTTGCGACAGGGGGGATACCAGAAAGCTTTCTTT. Protein sequence: CASSLGTLRQGGYQKAFF. The V gene is TRBV27, the J gene TRBJ1-1; 9 bases agree with TRBD1. This CDR3 is built from 18 residues. Germline V gene lookup returns CDR1 MNHEY and CDR2 SMNVEV (reference sequence). The J segment lost 9 bases and the V segment lost 2 bases, leaving 19 bases of the junction unmatched.

The CDR3: CASTGSGGETQYF. CDR3 bases: TGTGCCAGCACGGGGAGTGGAGGGGAGACCCAGTACTTC. The chain has TRBV2 and TRBJ2-5, with D perhaps matching TRBD2 (6 bases). The CDR3 is made up of 13 amino acids. V shed 7 bases and J shed 5 bases, with 14 bases lying between them. Germline assignment: CDR1 SNHLY and CDR2 FYNNEI.

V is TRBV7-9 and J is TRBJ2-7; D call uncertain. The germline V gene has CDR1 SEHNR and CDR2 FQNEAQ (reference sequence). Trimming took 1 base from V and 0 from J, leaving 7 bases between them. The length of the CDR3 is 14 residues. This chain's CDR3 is CASSLVSSSYEQYF. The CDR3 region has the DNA TGTGCCAGCAGCTTAGTTTCGAGCTCCTACGAGCAGTACTTC. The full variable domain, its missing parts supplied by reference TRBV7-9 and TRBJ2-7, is DTGVSQNPRHKITKRGQNVTFRCDPISEHNRLYWYRQTLGQGPEFLTYFQNEAQLEKSRLLSDRFSAERPKGSFSTLEIQRTEQGDSAMYLCASSLVSSSYEQYFGPGTRLTVT.

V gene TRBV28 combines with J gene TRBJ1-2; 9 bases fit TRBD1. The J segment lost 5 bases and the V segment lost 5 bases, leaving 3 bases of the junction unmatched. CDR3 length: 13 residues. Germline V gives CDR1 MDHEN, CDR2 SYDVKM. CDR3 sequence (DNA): TGTGCCAGCAGTACAGGGGGCGGTTATGGCTACACCTTC. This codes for CASSTGGGYGYTF.

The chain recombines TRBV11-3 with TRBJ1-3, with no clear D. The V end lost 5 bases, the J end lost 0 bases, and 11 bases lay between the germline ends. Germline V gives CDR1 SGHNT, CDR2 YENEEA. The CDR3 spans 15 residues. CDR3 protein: CASSPPRSSGNTIYF. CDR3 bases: TGTGCCAGCAGCCCCCCAAGGAGCTCTGGAAACACCATATATTTT.